This entry lists 27 T cell receptor beta chains sequenced from one sample in a study of T cell responses to AZD1222 COVID-19 vaccine. Clones were sequenced by immunoSEQ multiplex PCR, and TCRdb holds only the in-frame ones, with some missing. The table includes some 110,000 clones, around 91% detected once. The source material was peripheral blood, sampled on day 0 of AZD1222 vaccination. All receptors derive from an adult in good health.

The V and J genes are TRBV10-2 and TRBJ1-2; 9 bases are a match to TRBD1. The CDR3 totals 17 residues. Germline CDR1 WSHSY, CDR2 SAAADI. The V and J ends lost 8 bases and 4 bases, in that order; junction bases with no gene match: 17. The CDR3 region is CASSLLLRDRVGYGYTF. The CDR3 bases are TGCGCCAGCTCCTTGCTACTCCGGGACAGGGTGGGCTATGGCTACACCTTC.

In this sample, this clone turned up once. The chain combines TRBV3-1 (or the pseudogene TRBV3-2) with TRBJ1-3, with D uncertain. The V end lost 8 bases, the J end lost 2 bases, and 10 bases lay between the germline ends. The CDR3 spans 13 residues. Looked up from germline, CDR1 is LGHDT and CDR2 is YNNKEL (reference sequence). CDR3 in DNA: TGTGCCAGCTCAGGAGTGGCTGGAAACACCATATATTTT. It translates to CASSGVAGNTIYF.

The rearrangement joins TRBV18 to TRBJ2-6, with D uncertain. The CDR3 loop spans 19 amino acids. The V gene lost 6 bases and the J gene lost 2 bases, with 23 bases spanning the gap. The germline V gene encodes CDR1 KGHSH and CDR2 LQKENI. This chain's CDR3 is CASSPSGRKVGAGANVLTF. The CDR3 bases are TGTGCCAGCTCCCCAAGTGGCCGGAAAGTCGGTGCTGGGGCCAACGTCCTGACTTTC. The complete variable domain, with remaining parts taken from reference TRBV18 and TRBJ2-6, reads NAGVMQNPRHLVRRRGQEARLRCSPMKGHSHVYWYRQLPEEGLKFMVYLQKENIIDESGMPKERFSAEFPKEGPSILRIQQVVRGDSAAYFCASSPSGRKVGAGANVLTFGAGSRLTVL.

The chain employs TRBV10-2 and TRBJ2-7; a weak D match, TRBD1 (7 bases). This CDR3 has 15 amino acids. The V gene lost 5 bases and the J gene lost 0 bases, with 14 bases spanning the gap. Germline V CDR1 and CDR2: WSHSY, SAAADI. In DNA form, the CDR3 reads TGCGCCAGCAGTCACGGCGGGACAGACTCCTACGAGCAGTACTTC. Encoded protein: CASSHGGTDSYEQYF.

The chain carries TRBV7-3 and TRBJ2-3; D remains ambiguous. CDR1 is SGHTA, CDR2 FQGTGA, per germline. The CDR3 runs 13 residues. Trimming shortened V by 3 bases and J by 4 bases, and 8 bases separated the two germline ends. This CDR3 reads CASSLESPDTQYF. DNA for the CDR3: TGTGCCAGCAGCTTGGAGAGTCCAGATACGCAGTATTTT.

A single count supports this clone. The chain joins TRBV29-1 to TRBJ2-7, with 7 positions matching TRBD1. The trim removed 7 bases at V and 0 bases at J, leaving 12 bases unmatched. The CDR3 has 15 amino acids. The germline V gene has CDR1 SQVTM and CDR2 ANQGSEA. CDR3 bases: TGCAGCGCTGAGCTGACAGGGATGAGCTCCTACGAGCAGTACTTC. Encoded protein: CSAELTGMSSYEQYF.

The CDR3 here is CASSQTGGAGKLFF. CDR3 coding DNA: TGTGCCAGTAGCCAGACAGGGGGCGCAGGAAAACTGTTTTTT. The chain employs TRBV19 and TRBJ1-4; 10 nucleotides agree with TRBD1. Germline CDR1 LNHDA, CDR2 SQIVND (reference sequence). The CDR3 loop spans 14 amino acids. Unmatched junction bases numbered 8, after V lost 6 bases and J lost 10 bases.

J is TRBJ1-2 and V is TRBV5-1; D gene ambiguous. The V end lost 2 bases, the J end lost 5 bases, and 7 bases lay between the germline ends. CDR3 length: 12 residues. Germline-derived CDR1 and CDR2 are SGHRS and YFSETQ. CDR3 in DNA: TGCGCCAGCAGCTTTGAAGGTTATGGCTACACCTTC. Its translation is CASSFEGYGYTF.

On this clone: This CDR3 is missing its conserved last phenylalanine or tryptophan, likely due to a read error. The DNA is left out, because the CDR3 cannot be placed on it with certainty; the CDR3 is given as TCRdb lists it. V and J are TRBV10-3 and TRBJ1-3. The germline V gene encodes CDR1 ENHRY and CDR2 SYGVKD. 10 amino acids form the CDR3, both terminal residues included. The CDR3 is CAISERPQSS.

The V and J genes are TRBV5-1 and TRBJ2-1, with D maybe TRBD2 (6 bases). Germline V gene lookup returns CDR1 SGHRS and CDR2 YFSETQ. The ends were cut back, 2 bases at V and 3 bases at J, with 21 bases in the middle. The CDR3 has 18 residues. The CDR3 spells CASSLVGGAYRSYNEQFF. The CDR3 DNA is TGCGCCAGCAGCTTAGTAGGAGGGGCGTACAGGAGCTACAATGAGCAGTTCTTC. The full variable domain, its missing parts supplied by reference TRBV5-1 and TRBJ2-1, is KAGVTQTPRYLIKTRGQQVTLSCSPISGHRSVSWYQQTPGQGLQFLFEYFSETQRNKGNFPGRFSGRQFSNSRSEMNVSTLELGDSALYLCASSLVGGAYRSYNEQFFGPGTRLTVL.

This clone was recorded only once. The gene calls are TRBV15 and TRBJ1-5; tentative D call: TRBD1 (6 bases). The V and J ends lost 1 base and 6 bases respectively, with 13 bases between them. The CDR3 covers 15 residues. Per the germline V gene, CDR1 is LNHNV and CDR2 is YYDKDF (reference sequence). CDR3 protein: CATSRVEAGAQPQHF. The CDR3 bases are TGTGCCACCAGCAGAGTGGAGGCAGGGGCTCAGCCCCAGCATTTT.

The chain couples TRBV11-2 to TRBJ1-1; D might be TRBD1 (6 bases). Germline CDR1 and CDR2: SGHAT and FQNNGV. CDR3 size: 14 residues. Trimming left V 6 bases short and J 1 base short, with 12 bases between. CDR3 in amino acids: CASRQGYTNTEAFF. In nucleotides, the CDR3 is TGTGCCAGCAGGCAGGGGTATACGAACACTGAAGCTTTCTTT.

The chain couples TRBV19 to TRBJ1-1; 7 bases line up with TRBD1. This CDR3 is built from 11 residues. Germline assignment: CDR1 LNHDA and CDR2 SQIVND (reference sequence). For the CDR3, the DNA is TGTGCGATACAGGGGTACGCTGAAGCTTTCTTT. Residues: CAIQGYAEAFF.

The genes are TRBV9 and TRBJ2-2, with 7 bases aligning to TRBD1. The CDR3 contains 16 residues. V trimming: 3 bases; J trimming: 7 bases; junction bases outside the gene matches: 12. CDR1 and CDR2 from the germline V gene are SGDLS and YYNGEE. The CDR3 DNA sequence: TGTGCCAGCAGCGCCGGCCCCGGACAGGCTATCGGGGAGCTGTTTTTT. Protein: CASSAGPGQAIGELFF.

The J gene is TRBJ1-1, the V gene TRBV12-3 or TRBV12-4, with D perhaps TRBD1 (5 bases). V was clipped by 7 bases and J by 4 bases, with 10 bases between them. CDR3 length equals 12 residues. CDR3 DNA: TGTGCCAGCAATCCGGGACTCACTGAAGCTTTCTTT. Protein: CASNPGLTEAFF.

The J gene is TRBJ1-2, the V gene TRBV5-1; 9 bases fit TRBD1. The germline V gene encodes CDR1 SGHRS and CDR2 YFSETQ. This CDR3 spans 13 amino acids. With 2 bases clipped from V and 8 bases from J, the junction kept 4 bases outside the gene matches. In DNA form, the CDR3 reads TGCGCCAGCAGCTTACAGGGGGCTGAGGGCTACACCTTC. Translating gives CASSLQGAEGYTF.

The chain links TRBV2 to TRBJ2-7; D perhaps matches TRBD1 (6 bases). The germline CDR1 and CDR2 sequences are SNHLY and FYNNEI. V was clipped by 4 bases and J by 2 bases, with 15 bases between them. The CDR3 is made up of 15 amino acids. CDR3 nucleotide sequence: TGTGCCAGCAGTGTAATGATGGACAGTCCCTACGAGCAGTACTTC. Translation gives CASSVMMDSPYEQYF.

This clone was observed a single time. The chain couples TRBV4-1 to TRBJ2-1; D is uncertain. V was cut by 1 base and J by 3 bases, with 13 bases left in between. This CDR3 region has 16 residues. Looked up from germline, CDR1 is MGHRA and CDR2 is YSYEKL. CDR3 protein: CASSQATVPVYNEQFF. The CDR3 nucleotides read TGCGCCAGCAGCCAAGCTACGGTCCCTGTCTACAATGAGCAGTTCTTC.

Only a few counts were recorded for this clone. V is TRBV18 and J is TRBJ1-3, with 8 bases lining up with TRBD1. Germline loops: CDR1 KGHSH, CDR2 LQKENI. The ends lost 6 bases at V and 4 bases at J; junction bases unmatched: 8. This CDR3 is built from 15 residues. The CDR3: CASSEGQGWGNTIYF. CDR3 sequence (DNA): TGTGCCAGCTCGGAAGGACAGGGATGGGGAAACACCATATATTTT. The whole variable domain, filled in from reference TRBV18 and TRBJ1-3, reads NAGVMQNPRHLVRRRGQEARLRCSPMKGHSHVYWYRQLPEEGLKFMVYLQKENIIDESGMPKERFSAEFPKEGPSILRIQQVVRGDSAAYFCASSEGQGWGNTIYFGEGSWLTVV.

The J gene is TRBJ2-3, the V gene TRBV30; D not resolved. CDR1 and CDR2 (germline): GTSNPN, SVGIG (reference sequence). V was cut by 5 bases and J by 0 bases, with 9 bases left in between. The CDR3 contains 13 residues. The CDR3 is CAWGFYSTDTQYF. As DNA, the CDR3 is TGTGCCTGGGGTTTTTATAGCACAGATACGCAGTATTTT.

This clone was detected a few times. The rearrangement uses TRBV2 and TRBJ2-1; 9 nucleotides agree with TRBD2. This CDR3 contains 14 residues. V lost 2 bases and J lost 7; bases outside the gene matches: 3. Germline V gene lookup returns CDR1 SNHLY and CDR2 FYNNEI. CDR3 protein: CASSELGLANEQFF. In DNA, the CDR3 is TGTGCCAGCAGTGAACTGGGACTAGCAAATGAGCAGTTCTTC.

The CDR3 DNA reads as TGCGCCAGCAGCCAGCCCGGGACAGGGGTCAATGAGCAGTTCTTC. It yields the protein CASSQPGTGVNEQFF. This rearrangement joins TRBV5-1 to TRBJ2-1; 10 bases map to TRBD1. Germline V gene lookup returns CDR1 SGHRS and CDR2 YFSETQ. Trimming took 4 bases from V and 6 from J; bases not matched to a gene: 7. The CDR3 spans 15 residues. The full variable domain, in which reference TRBV5-1 and TRBJ2-1 provide the parts outside the CDR3, is KAGVTQTPRYLIKTRGQQVTLSCSPISGHRSVSWYQQTPGQGLQFLFEYFSETQRNKGNFPGRFSGRQFSNSRSEMNVSTLELGDSALYLCASSQPGTGVNEQFFGPGTRLTVL.

The count of this clone is one. The V call is TRBV19, the J call TRBJ2-2, with D tentatively TRBD1 or TRBD2 (5 bases each). Looked up from germline, CDR1 is LNHDA and CDR2 is SQIVND (reference sequence). The CDR3 totals 15 residues. Trimming shortened V by 5 bases and J by 0 bases, and 10 bases separated the two germline ends. In DNA, the CDR3 is TGTGCCAGTAGTGGGGGTATCGCGAACACCGGGGAGCTGTTTTTT. This gives the protein CASSGGIANTGELFF.

The chain links TRBV6-1 to TRBJ2-3; 7 positions match TRBD1. Trimming at V came to 0 bases and at J to 1 base, leaving 4 bases not matched to a gene. The CDR3 sequence is 16 residues long. Germline assignment: CDR1 MNHNS and CDR2 SASEGT. The CDR3 DNA follows: TGTGCCAGCAGTGAAGCGTTCGGACAGGGCACAGATACGCAGTATTTT. Its translation: CASSEAFGQGTDTQYF.

In its sample, this clone was seen once. The rearrangement uses TRBV7-9 and TRBJ1-1; D is unresolved. Germline assignment: CDR1 SEHNR and CDR2 FQNEAQ (reference sequence). V was clipped by 4 bases and J by 11 bases, with 20 bases between them. The CDR3 sequence is 14 residues long. The CDR3: CASSSAFPYGIAFF. CDR3 nucleotides: TGTGCCAGCAGCTCCGCCTTCCCCTACGGAATCGCTTTCTTT.

This clone was counted once. V and J are TRBV19 and TRBJ1-1; TRBD1 matches 8 bases. Germline values: CDR1 LNHDA, CDR2 SQIVND (reference sequence). This CDR3 has 14 residues. The junction had 6 bases not matched to a gene; V was cut back by 7 bases and J by 2 bases. Written as DNA, the CDR3 is TGTGCCAGTATGCCAGGGGGCCGAAACACTGAAGCTTTCTTT. This translates into CASMPGGRNTEAFF.

V is TRBV5-8 and J is TRBJ1-4; TRBD1 agrees at 7 bases. The V gene's germline CDR1 is SGHTS and CDR2 YDEGEE. V was pared by 5 bases and J by 4 bases, with 5 bases of the junction left unmatched. The CDR3 consists of 14 residues. In DNA, the CDR3 is TGTGCCAGCAGACCCGGGACAGTTAATGAAAAACTGTTTTTT. Translated, it gives CASRPGTVNEKLFF.